This TCR beta chain was sequenced in a study of monozygotic twins with inflammatory bowel disease. Per the germline V gene, CDR1 is LNHNV and CDR2 is YYDKDF (reference sequence). The CDR3 is 14 amino acids. With the 5' RACE reads reprocessed, TCRdb shows one record per CDR3 protein and no DNA. The listing contains around 150,000 distinct CDR3 sequences. Comments on this clonotype: Its antigen is not known.

Study findings and constraints: Especially where disease activity was present, IBD patients had fewer clonotypes in common with others than healthy twins did.

The chain combines TRBV15 with TRBJ2-7. The sequencing input was blood. This TCR was recovered from a human donor with ulcerative colitis or Crohn's disease, or a healthy co-twin of an affected twin (not recorded which). The CDR3 sequence is CATGVGSGSYEQYF.